The sequence of this TCR beta chain was determined in a study of siplizumab effects on memory and regulatory T cells. Findings and limits, study-wide: Siplizumab conditions gave an average of approximately 70% Treg-derived mappable alloreactive CD4+ clones, versus 26.9% for controls. Roughly 75-97% of proliferating CD4+ or CD8+ clones lacked a naive or memory phenotype that could be assigned.

About this clone: Its antigen is not identified.

The CDR3 totals 16 residues. The germline gives CDR1 LNHNV, CDR2 YYDKDF (reference sequence). V shed 7 bases and J shed 4 bases, with 22 bases lying between them. The method was immunoSEQ multiplex PCR; TCRdb's version includes in-frame clones alone and lacks a portion of them. The table shows 50,000 to 55,000 clones, with roughly 93% occurring only once. The chain is built from TRBV15 and TRBJ1-1; perhaps TRBD1 as D (6 bases). Sample: CD8+ T cells sorted from blood. The clonotype was recovered from a human donor in good health. CDR3 coding DNA: TGTGCCACCATCCCAGCAGGGGCTATGGAGGGCACTGAAGCTTTCTTT. The encoded protein is CATIPAGAMEGTEAFF.